Detailed here is one TCR beta chain. These data belong to a study of blood T cell repertoires in COVID-19. The overall study: There were acute and convalescent COVID-19 samples, and they came from the United States, Italy and Spain. T cells, B-cell-depleted T cells, or PBMCs supplied cDNA or gDNA.

Per the original data handling: Reference gene primers were amplified, and this amplification served to estimate nucleated cell counts. TCRdb keeps only in-frame clones here, not all; method: immunoSEQ multiplex PCR. That table furnishes V, J and clone size, whereas the DNA furnished D and trimming. The sample has about 110,000 clones; 85% to 95% are singletons. CDR3 length: 13 residues. Germline V gene data show CDR1 as ENHRY and CDR2 as SYGVKD. V was pared by 3 bases and J by 6 bases, with 11 bases between. The receptor was derived from a woman in her thirties with acute or convalescent COVID-19. This chain uses TRBV10-3 with TRBJ1-2; no clear D. The sample comprised peripheral blood. CDR3 DNA: TGTGCCATCAGTGACGGGTTTATAGATGGCTACACCTTC. Translation: CAISDGFIDGYTF.